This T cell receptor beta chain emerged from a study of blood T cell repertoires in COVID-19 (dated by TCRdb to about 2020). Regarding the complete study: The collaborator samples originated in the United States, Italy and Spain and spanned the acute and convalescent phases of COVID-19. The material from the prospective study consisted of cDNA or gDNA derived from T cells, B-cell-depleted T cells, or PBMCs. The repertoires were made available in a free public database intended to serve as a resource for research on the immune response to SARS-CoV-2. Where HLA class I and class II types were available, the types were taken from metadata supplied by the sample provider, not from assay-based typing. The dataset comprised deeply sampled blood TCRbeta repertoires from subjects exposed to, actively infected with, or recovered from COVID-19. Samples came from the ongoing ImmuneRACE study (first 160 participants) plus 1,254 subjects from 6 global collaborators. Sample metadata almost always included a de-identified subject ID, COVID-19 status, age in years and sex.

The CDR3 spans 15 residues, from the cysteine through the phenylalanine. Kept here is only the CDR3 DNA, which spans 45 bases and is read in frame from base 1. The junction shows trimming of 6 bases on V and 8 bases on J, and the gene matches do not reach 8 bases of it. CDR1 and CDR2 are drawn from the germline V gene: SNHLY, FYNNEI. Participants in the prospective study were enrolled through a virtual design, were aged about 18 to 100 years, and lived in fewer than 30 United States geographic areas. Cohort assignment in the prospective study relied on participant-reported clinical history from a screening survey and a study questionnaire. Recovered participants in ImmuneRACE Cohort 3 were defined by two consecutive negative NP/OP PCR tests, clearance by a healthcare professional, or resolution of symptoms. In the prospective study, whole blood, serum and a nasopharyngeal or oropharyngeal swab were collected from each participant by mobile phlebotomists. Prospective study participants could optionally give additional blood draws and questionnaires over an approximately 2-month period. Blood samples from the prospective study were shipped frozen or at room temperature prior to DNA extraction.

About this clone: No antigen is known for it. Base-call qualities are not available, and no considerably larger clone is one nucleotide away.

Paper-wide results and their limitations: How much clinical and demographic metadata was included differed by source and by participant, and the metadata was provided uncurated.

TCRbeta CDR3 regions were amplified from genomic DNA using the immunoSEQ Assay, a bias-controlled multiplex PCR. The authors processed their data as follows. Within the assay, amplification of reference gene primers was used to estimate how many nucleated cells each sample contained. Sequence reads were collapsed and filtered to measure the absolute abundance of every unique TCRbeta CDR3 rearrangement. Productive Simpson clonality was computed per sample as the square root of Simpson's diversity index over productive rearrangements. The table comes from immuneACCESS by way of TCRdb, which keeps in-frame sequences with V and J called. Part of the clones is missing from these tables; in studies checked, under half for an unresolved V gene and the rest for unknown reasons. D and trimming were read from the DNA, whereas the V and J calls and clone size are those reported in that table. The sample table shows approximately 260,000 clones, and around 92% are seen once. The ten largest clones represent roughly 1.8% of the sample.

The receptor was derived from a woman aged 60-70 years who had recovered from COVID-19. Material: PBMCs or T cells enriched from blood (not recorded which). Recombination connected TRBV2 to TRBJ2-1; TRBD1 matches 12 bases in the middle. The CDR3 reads CASRKGQGADHEQFF. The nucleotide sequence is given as TGTGCCAGCAGAAAGGGACAGGGGGCCGATCATGAGCAGTTCTTC.